Below, 24 T cell receptor beta chains from the same sample are listed, as sequenced in a study of blood T cell repertoires in COVID-19. TCRdb's copy holds only in-frame clones and misses some; the assay was immunoSEQ multiplex PCR. The sample contains 28,000 or so clones, roughly 90% of which appear only once. The source material was peripheral blood. These receptors originate from a human donor in a cohort sampled during active COVID-19.

This rearrangement joins TRBV6-6 to TRBJ1-5; no clear D. V was trimmed by 7 bases and J by 0 bases, leaving 13 bases between them. Germline V CDR1 and CDR2: MNHNY, SVGAGI (reference sequence). The CDR3 loop spans 15 amino acids. CDR3 sequence reads: CASTNDGDSNQPQHF. The CDR3, as DNA: TGTGCCAGCACTAACGACGGAGATAGCAATCAGCCCCAGCATTTT.

The chain links TRBV9 to TRBJ2-3; 9 bases agree with TRBD2. V shed 2 bases and J 3 bases; nucleotides not matched to a gene: 7. Germline loops: CDR1 SGDLS, CDR2 YYNGEE. The CDR3 runs to 16 residues. Written as DNA, the CDR3 is TGTGCCAGCAGCGTTGCGGGAGGGCCGGGAACAGATACGCAGTATTTT. Translated: CASSVAGGPGTDTQYF.

The rearrangement links TRBV2 to TRBJ2-7; TRBD1 might be the D (6 bases). The CDR3 length is 16 residues. V was cut by 6 bases and J by 2 bases, with 20 bases left in between. CDR1 SNHLY and CDR2 FYNNEI come from the germline V gene. CDR3 bases: TGTGCCAGCAGCGAGAGGGAGCAGGGGTCGACCTACGAGCAGTACTTC. Translation: CASSEREQGSTYEQYF.

CDR3 region: CASSLRQETQYF. DNA for the CDR3: TGTGCCAGCAGTCTTCGGCAAGAGACCCAGTACTTC. The chain joins TRBV12-3 or TRBV12-4 to TRBJ2-5; no firm D call. V shed 5 bases and J shed 2 bases, with 6 bases lying between them. CDR3 size: 12 residues.

The chain uses TRBV6-5 and TRBJ1-1, with a weak D call TRBD1 (6 bases). From germline, CDR1 is MNHEY and CDR2 SVGAGI. The CDR3 consists of 14 residues. The germline V and J ends were trimmed by 7 bases and 9 bases, with 21 bases remaining between them. The CDR3: CASTPRGGINKAFF. CDR3 coding DNA: TGTGCCAGCACTCCAAGGGGGGGGATCAACAAAGCTTTCTTT.

This chain uses TRBV6-5 with TRBJ1-1; 10 bases line up with TRBD1. J gave up 4 bases and V 5 bases, and 4 bases lay outside the gene matches. Germline-derived CDR1 and CDR2 are MNHEY and SVGAGI. This CDR3 has 14 amino acids. The CDR3 bases are TGTGCCAGCAGTCGGGACAGGGGTGGCACTGAAGCTTTCTTT. It specifies CASSRDRGGTEAFF.

The DNA for the CDR3 is TGTGCCAGCAGTTTCCTCCTATCCCCGGGGGAGCAGTACTTC. This gives the protein CASSFLLSPGEQYF. This chain links TRBV27 with TRBJ2-7; TRBD2 might be the D (5 bases). The CDR3 totals 14 residues. CDR1 and CDR2 (germline): MNHEY, SMNVEV (reference sequence). V was trimmed by 3 bases and J by 7 bases, leaving 16 bases between them.

The chain couples TRBV7-8 to TRBJ2-7, with D tentatively TRBD1 (6 bases). Germline V CDR1 and CDR2: SGHVS, FQNEAQ. This CDR3 region has 15 residues. With 5 bases removed from V and 3 bases from J, the gap between germline ends came to 17 bases. Written as DNA, the CDR3 is TGTGCCAGCAGCCGAGAACAGGGTCCTCTCTACGAGCAGTACTTC. It codes for CASSREQGPLYEQYF.

The chain employs TRBV7-2 and TRBJ1-2; 12 bases are a match to TRBD1. CDR1 and CDR2 from the germline V gene are SGHTA and FQGNSA. Losses at the gene ends were 2 bases for V and 8 bases for J; bases not matched to a gene: 9. There are 16 residues in the CDR3. The CDR3 nucleotides read TGTGCCAGCAGCTTAAGTCCGGGACAGGGGGCGGAGGGCTACACCTTC. Translation gives CASSLSPGQGAEGYTF.

This clone was seen a handful of times. V usage is TRBV4-1 and J usage is TRBJ1-3; 7 nucleotides align to TRBD1. The junction had 6 bases not matched to a gene; V was cut back by 4 bases and J by 0 bases. The CDR3 length is 16 residues. From germline, CDR1 is MGHRA and CDR2 YSYEKL. This CDR3 reads CASSRTTGSSGNTIYF. The CDR3 DNA reads TGCGCCAGCAGCCGGACGACAGGGAGCTCTGGAAACACCATATATTTT.

The chain links TRBV10-3 to TRBJ1-6; 7 bases align to TRBD1. The CDR3 spans 14 residues. The V and J ends lost 6 bases and 7 bases, in that order; junction bases with no gene match: 6. Germline CDR1 ENHRY, CDR2 SYGVKD. CDR3 sequence reads: CAIRAGGKNSPLHF. DNA for the CDR3: TGTGCCATCAGGGCAGGGGGAAAGAATTCACCCCTCCACTTT.

The rearrangement uses TRBV6-5 and TRBJ1-4; 9 bases fit TRBD1. Germline CDR1 is MNHEY and CDR2 is SVGAGI. The CDR3 sequence is 15 residues long. The V and J ends lost 5 bases and 6 bases, in that order; junction bases with no gene match: 7. The CDR3 spells CASSRGGQGDEKLFF. DNA for the CDR3: TGTGCCAGCAGTCGAGGGGGACAGGGAGATGAAAAACTGTTTTTT.

The gene calls are TRBV18 and TRBJ2-7; 7 nucleotides agree with TRBD1. Trimming took 3 bases from V and 7 from J; bases not matched to a gene: 12. Germline lookup yields CDR1 KGHSH and CDR2 LQKENI. The length of the CDR3 is 15 residues. CDR3 residues: CASSPAQQGTGEQYF. In DNA, the CDR3 is TGTGCCAGCTCACCGGCCCAACAGGGGACCGGTGAGCAGTACTTC.

J is TRBJ1-4 and V is TRBV4-1; tentative D call: TRBD1 (6 bases). CDR3 length: 17 residues. Per germline, CDR1 MGHRA and CDR2 YSYEKL. Trimming cost V 0 bases and J 7 bases, with 18 bases left between them. CDR3 in DNA: TGCGCCAGCAGCCAAGATACTTCTGGAGGCAGGGGTGAAAAACTGTTTTTT. Translation: CASSQDTSGGRGEKLFF.

A single count supports this clone. The J gene is TRBJ2-1, the V gene TRBV15; 9 bases are a match to TRBD2. After removal of 8 bases from V and 8 bases from J, the junction contained 10 bases not matched to a gene. The CDR3 runs 14 residues. The germline V gene has CDR1 LNHNV and CDR2 YYDKDF (reference sequence). CDR3 nucleotide sequence: TGTGCCACCGCTCCGGGACTAGCTTCCTATGAGCAGTTCTTC. It encodes CATAPGLASYEQFF.

This chain joins TRBV10-3 and TRBJ2-7; TRBD2 matches at 11 bases. The length of the CDR3 is 15 residues. Germline values: CDR1 ENHRY, CDR2 SYGVKD. The V segment lost 0 bases and the J segment 5 bases; nucleotides outside the gene matches: 3. In nucleotides, the CDR3 is TGTGCCATCAGTGAGTCGGCTAGCGGGAGGAACGAGCAGTACTTC. It encodes CAISESASGRNEQYF.

V is TRBV19 and J is TRBJ2-3; 12 nucleotides agree with TRBD2. CDR3 size: 17 residues. From germline, CDR1 is LNHDA and CDR2 SQIVND (reference sequence). The J segment lost 0 bases and the V segment lost 5 bases, leaving 6 bases of the junction unmatched. Here the CDR3 DNA reads TGTGCCAGTAGTCGAGGGACTAGCGGGCTAAGCACAGATACGCAGTATTTT. Encoded protein: CASSRGTSGLSTDTQYF.

V is TRBV28 and J is TRBJ2-1; D is perhaps TRBD1 (5 bases). V lost 7 bases and J 11 bases, leaving 12 bases between the germline ends. The CDR3 covers 11 residues. CDR1 MDHEN and CDR2 SYDVKM come from the germline V gene. CDR3 in DNA: TGTGCCAGCAACTACTCAGGGAAGCAGTTCTTC. Protein: CASNYSGKQFF.

The CDR3 sequence: CSAPGSAGTGELFF. For the CDR3, the DNA is TGCAGCGCCCCGGGTAGCGCGGGCACCGGGGAGCTGTTTTTT. This rearrangement joins TRBV29-1 to TRBJ2-2; tentative D call: TRBD2 (5 bases). The ends were cut back, 7 bases at V and 4 bases at J, with 16 bases in the middle. Germline CDR1 SQVTM, CDR2 ANQGSEA. This CDR3 region has 14 residues.

The gene calls are TRBV15 and TRBJ2-3; D uncertain. CDR1 and CDR2 from the germline V gene are LNHNV and YYDKDF (reference sequence). Trimming took off 0 bases at V and 8 bases at J, with 12 bases between the two ends. This CDR3 is built from 14 residues. The CDR3 bases are TGTGCCACCAGCAGAGATCTGACAAGCAGTACGCAGTATTTT. Protein: CATSRDLTSSTQYF.

The rearrangement uses TRBV15 and TRBJ2-4, with a weak D call TRBD2 (6 bases). Germline V CDR1 and CDR2: LNHNV, YYDKDF (reference sequence). Deletions cut 5 bases from V and 6 bases from J, with 14 bases between. The CDR3 extends over 14 amino acids. The CDR3 loop reads CATSPRRDSNIQYF. The CDR3 DNA reads TGTGCCACCAGCCCTCGCCGGGACTCAAACATTCAGTACTTC. The variable domain in full, with the rest retrieved from reference TRBV15 and TRBJ2-4, is DAMVIQNPRYQVTQFGKPVTLSCSQTLNHNVMYWYQQKSSQAPKLLFHYYDKDFNNEADTPDNFQSRRPNTSFCFLDIRSPGLGDTAMYLCATSPRRDSNIQYFGAGTRLSVL.

J is TRBJ2-3 and V is TRBV6-2 or TRBV6-3, with D tentatively TRBD2 (6 bases). V lost 6 bases to trimming and J lost 2 bases, with 18 bases between them. CDR1 and CDR2 (germline): MNHEY, SVGEGT. The CDR3 has 16 residues. CDR3: CASRYPRGVTTDTQYF. Here the CDR3 DNA reads TGTGCCAGCAGGTACCCTCGCGGGGTTACCACAGATACGCAGTATTTT.

On this clone itself: One end of the junction is discordant with germline, which a read error may explain. J is TRBJ2-1 and V is TRBV6-2 or TRBV6-3; TRBD2 agrees at 11 bases. The CDR3 has 13 amino acids. Germline assignment: CDR1 MNHEY and CDR2 SVGEGT. Written as DNA, the CDR3 is TGTGCCAGCAGTTATACTAGCGGGAGCCTCAGGGTCTTC. Its translation is CASSYTSGSLRVF.

This rearrangement joins TRBV7-9 to TRBJ1-1; maybe TRBD1 (6 bases). The CDR3 is 13 amino acids. Trimming stripped 0 bases from V and 11 bases from J, with 13 bases between. The V gene's germline CDR1 is SEHNR and CDR2 FQNEAQ (reference sequence). CDR3 nucleotide sequence: TGTGCCAGCAGCTTAGCGGGGCAGGGGAAGGCTTTCTTT. It specifies CASSLAGQGKAFF.